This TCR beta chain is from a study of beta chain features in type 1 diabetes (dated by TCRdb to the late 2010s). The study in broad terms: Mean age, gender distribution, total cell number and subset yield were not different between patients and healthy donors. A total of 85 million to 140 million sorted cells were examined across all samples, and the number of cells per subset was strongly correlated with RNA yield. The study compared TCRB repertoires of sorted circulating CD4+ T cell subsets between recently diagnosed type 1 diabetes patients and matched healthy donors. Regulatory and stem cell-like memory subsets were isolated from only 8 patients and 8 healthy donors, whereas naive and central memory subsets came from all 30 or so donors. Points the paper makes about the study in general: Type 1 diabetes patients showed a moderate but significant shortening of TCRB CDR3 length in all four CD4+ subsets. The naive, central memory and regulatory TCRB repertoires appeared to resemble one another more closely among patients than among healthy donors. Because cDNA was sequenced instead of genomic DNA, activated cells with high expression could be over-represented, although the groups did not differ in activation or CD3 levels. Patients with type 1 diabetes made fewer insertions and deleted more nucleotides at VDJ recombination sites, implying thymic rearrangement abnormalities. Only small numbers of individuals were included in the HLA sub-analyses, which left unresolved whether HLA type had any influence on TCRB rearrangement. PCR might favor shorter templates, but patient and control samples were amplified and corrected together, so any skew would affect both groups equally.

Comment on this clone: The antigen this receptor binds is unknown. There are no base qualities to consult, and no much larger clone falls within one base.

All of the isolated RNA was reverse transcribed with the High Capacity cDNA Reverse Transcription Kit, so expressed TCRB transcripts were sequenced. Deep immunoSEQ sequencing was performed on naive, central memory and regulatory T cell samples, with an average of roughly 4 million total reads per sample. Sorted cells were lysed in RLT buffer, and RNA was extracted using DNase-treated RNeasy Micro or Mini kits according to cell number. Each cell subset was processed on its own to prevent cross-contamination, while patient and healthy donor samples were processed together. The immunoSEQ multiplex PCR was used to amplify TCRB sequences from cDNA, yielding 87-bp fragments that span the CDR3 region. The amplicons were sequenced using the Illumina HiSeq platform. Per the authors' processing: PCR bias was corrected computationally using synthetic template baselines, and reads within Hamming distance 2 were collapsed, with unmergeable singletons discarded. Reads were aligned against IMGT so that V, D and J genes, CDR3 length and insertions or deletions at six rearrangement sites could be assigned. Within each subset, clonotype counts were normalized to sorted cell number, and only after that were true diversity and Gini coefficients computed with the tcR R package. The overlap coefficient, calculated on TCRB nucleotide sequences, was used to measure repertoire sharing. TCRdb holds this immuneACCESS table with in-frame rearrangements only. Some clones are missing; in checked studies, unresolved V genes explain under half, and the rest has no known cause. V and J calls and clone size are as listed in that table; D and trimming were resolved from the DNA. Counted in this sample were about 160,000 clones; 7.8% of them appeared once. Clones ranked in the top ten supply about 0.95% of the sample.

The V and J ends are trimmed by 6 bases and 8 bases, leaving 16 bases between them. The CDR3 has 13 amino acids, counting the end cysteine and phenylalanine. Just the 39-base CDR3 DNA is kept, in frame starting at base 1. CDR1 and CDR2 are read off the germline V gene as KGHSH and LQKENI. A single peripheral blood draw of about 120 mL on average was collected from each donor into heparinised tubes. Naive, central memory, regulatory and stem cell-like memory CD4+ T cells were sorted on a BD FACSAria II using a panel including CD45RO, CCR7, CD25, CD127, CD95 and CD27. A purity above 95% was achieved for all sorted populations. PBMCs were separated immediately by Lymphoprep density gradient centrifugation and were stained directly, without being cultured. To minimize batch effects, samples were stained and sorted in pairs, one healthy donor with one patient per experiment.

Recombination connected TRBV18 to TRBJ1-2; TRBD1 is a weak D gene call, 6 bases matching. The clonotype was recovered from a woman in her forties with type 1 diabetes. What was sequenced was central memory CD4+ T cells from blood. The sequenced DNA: TGTGCCAGCTCTGCCGGGACACATAACGGCTACACCTTC. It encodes CASSAGTHNGYTF.